At least ten counts were recorded for the clone carrying this TCR beta chain. The data stem from a study of CD8 T cells in ankylosing spondylitis. MiXCR was run by TCRdb on the 5' RACE reads, yielding one entry per CDR3 protein. The sample has around 150,000 distinct CDR3 sequences, more than 40% seen once; the top ten hold approximately 16%. The CDR3 covers 14 residues. V was clipped by 4 bases and J by 3 bases, with 9 bases between them. The J gene is TRBJ1-4, the V gene TRBV12-3 or TRBV12-4; D uncertain. The sequencing input was synovial fluid, either unsorted or a sorted T cell fraction (not recorded which). This TCR derives from a male donor with ankylosing spondylitis. The chain's CDR3 is CASSSSFSNEKLFF. The CDR3 DNA sequence: TGTGCCAGCAGTTCTAGCTTCTCTAATGAAAAACTGTTTTTT.